These T cell receptor beta chains were read from a single sample in a study of cytomegalovirus exposure and HLA in healthy donors. TCRdb's copy holds only in-frame clones and misses some; the assay was immunoSEQ multiplex PCR. Of roughly 100,000 clones listed, around 73% are singletons. The sample was PBMCs. These receptors originate from a man aged 35 to 55 in good health and CMV-seronegative. Each CDR3 is given with its conserved first and last residue. The order of the fields is V gene, D gene, J gene, clone size, CDR3 DNA, CDR3 protein. D genes are given only for firm matches. Some rows mark clone size as missing; the rest say once, few, many or name a class of expanded clone.

TRBV7-8	NA	TRBJ1-2	once	TGTGCCAGCAGCCCTACCCTCGGAGGAAACTATGGCTACACCTTC	CASSPTLGGNYGYTF
TRBV28	NA	TRBJ1-2	few	TGTGCCAGCAGTTTAACAGGCCTTAGCGGGGGCTACACCTTC	CASSLTGLSGGYTF
TRBV5-1	NA	TRBJ1-6	NA	TGCGCCAGCAGCTTGGAAGGCCTCGAGGCCCTCCACTTT	CASSLEGLEALHF
TRBV28	NA	TRBJ1-1	once	TGTGCCAGCAGTTTATTCGCTGAAGCTTTCTTT	CASSLFAEAFF
TRBV7-8	NA	TRBJ2-7	NA	TGTGCCAGCAGCTTAAAGAGTGTGCCTCTCGGGTGGTACGAGCAGTACTTC	CASSLKSVPLGWYEQYF
TRBV27	TRBD2	TRBJ2-1	few	TGTGCCAGCAGCCTGTGGGCGGGGGAGACTGAGCAGTTCTTC	CASSLWAGETEQFF
TRBV23-1	NA	TRBJ2-7	NA	TGCGTCAGCAGTCAATCGGTCCAGGGTTTTCACGAGCAGTACTTC	CVSSQSVQGFHEQYF
TRBV7-9	TRBD1	TRBJ1-1	NA	TGTGCCAGCAGCTTAGACAGGGGGACCGGGAACACTGAAGCTTTCTTT	CASSLDRGTGNTEAFF
TRBV5-8	NA	TRBJ1-2	NA	TGTGCCAGCAGCTTGGACAGGGCCTACTATGGCTACACCTTC	CASSLDRAYYGYTF
TRBV29-1	NA	TRBJ2-3	few	TGCAGCGCAGCCAGGGCGGATACGCAGTATTTT	CSAARADTQYF
TRBV5-1	NA	TRBJ2-6	once	TGCGCCAGCAGCTCTCAGGGATCTGGGGCCAACGTCCTGACTTTC	CASSSQGSGANVLTF